The 7 T cell receptor beta chains below all came from one sample that was sequenced in a study of glioma-infiltrating T cells. Amplification of TCR alpha and beta CDR3 regions from RNA used iRepertoire nested multiplex PCR. TCRdb re-analysed the multiplex PCR reads in MiXCR, keeping a single row per CDR3 protein. The sample yields about 410,000 distinct CDR3 sequences, roughly two fifths seen once. Input material: glioma tissue, nonneoplastic brain tissue, or PBMCs (not recorded which). The receptors derive from a human donor with low-grade glioma or glioblastoma, undergoing nonglioma brain surgery, or in good health (not recorded which).

The V call is TRBV20-1, the J call TRBJ2-3; TRBD2 matches at 9 bases. The CDR3 is made up of 14 amino acids. Germline lookup yields CDR1 DFQATT and CDR2 SNEGSKA (reference sequence). Trimming at V came to 4 bases and at J to 1 base, leaving 3 bases not matched to a gene. The CDR3 here is CSAIRTSGTDTQYF. The CDR3 DNA is TGCAGTGCTATCCGGACTAGCGGCACAGATACGCAGTATTTT.

This chain joins TRBV7-2 and TRBJ2-1; 8 bases map to TRBD2. This CDR3 comprises 21 residues. Germline trimming cut 4 bases from V and 0 bases from J; bases unmatched to any gene: 20. The germline V gene has CDR1 SGHTA and CDR2 FQGNSA. The CDR3 reads CASSWGGIAGPPRGSYNEQFF. CDR3 nucleotides: TGTGCCAGCAGCTGGGGCGGAATAGCGGGACCCCCCAGGGGCTCCTACAATGAGCAGTTCTTC. Full variable domain (outside the CDR3, taken from reference TRBV7-2 and TRBJ2-1): GAGVSQSPSNKVTEKGKDVELRCDPISGHTALYWYRQSLGQGLEFLIYFQGNSAPDKSGLPSDRFSAERTGGSVSTLTIQRTQQEDSAVYLCASSWGGIAGPPRGSYNEQFFGPGTRLTVL.

This clonotype was seen repeatedly, ten times or more. The chain uses TRBV6-2 or TRBV6-3 and TRBJ1-1; 9 positions match TRBD1. Unmatched junction bases numbered 2, after V lost 2 bases and J lost 4 bases. Germline lookup yields CDR1 MNHEY and CDR2 SVGEGT. The CDR3 is 14 amino acids. The CDR3 region has the DNA TGTGCCAGCAGTTACGAGACAGGGGGCACTGAAGCTTTCTTT. Its translation is CASSYETGGTEAFF.

This rearrangement joins TRBV19 to TRBJ2-3, with 7 bases matching TRBD2. V was clipped by 5 bases and J by 7 bases; unmatched bases: 15. CDR1 LNHDA and CDR2 SQIVND come from the germline V gene (reference sequence). This CDR3 contains 16 residues. In DNA form, the CDR3 reads TGTGCCAGTAGTTCCCGACTCTATAGCGGGCGGCATACGCAGTATTTT. Amino acids: CASSSRLYSGRHTQYF.

The chain links TRBV28 to TRBJ2-5, with 7 bases that match TRBD2. Losses at the gene ends were 6 bases for V and 6 bases for J; bases not matched to a gene: 13. Germline lookup yields CDR1 MDHEN and CDR2 SYDVKM. The CDR3 is made up of 15 amino acids. The DNA of the CDR3 is TGTGCCAGCAGCGGCTCGGGGGGAAGTGTAAAGACCCAGTACTTC. The encoded protein is CASSGSGGSVKTQYF.

This clonotype was observed a handful of times. The gene calls are TRBV25-1 and TRBJ1-1, with no clear D. Looked up from germline, CDR1 is MGHDK and CDR2 is SYGVNS. V lost 3 bases to trimming and J lost 4 bases, with 9 bases between them. The CDR3 spans 13 residues. The CDR3, as DNA: TGTGCCAGCAGTGAGACCGCGTTCACTGAAGCTTTCTTT. This codes for CASSETAFTEAFF.

About this clonotype itself: A read error may explain this, as a much larger clone is one base away. The chain links TRBV25-1 to TRBJ1-2; D gene uncertain. Trimming cost V 3 bases and J 7 bases, with 18 bases left between them. This CDR3 has 15 residues. The germline V gene has CDR1 MGHDK and CDR2 SYGVNS. The CDR3 DNA reads as TGTGCCAGCAGTGATAGTGGACGGGAGTTGAGTGGCTACACCTTC. Its protein product is CASSDSGRELSGYTF.